This record concerns one TCR beta chain sequence. The data are from a study of blood T cell repertoires in COVID-19. Study-wide background: Both acute and convalescent COVID-19 samples were obtained from the United States, Italy and Spain. Sources were T cells, B-cell-depleted T cells, or PBMCs; the material itself was cDNA or gDNA.

Authors' analysis steps: Reference gene primers were amplified, and this amplification served to estimate nucleated cell counts. Libraries were prepared by immunoSEQ multiplex PCR; TCRdb keeps only in-frame clonotypes and omits some of them. That table is the source of V, J and clone size, and D and trimming were worked out from the DNA. The sample records approximately 160,000 clones, 90% being singletons. The CDR3 totals 17 residues. The ends were cut back, 0 bases at V and 5 bases at J, with 17 bases in the middle. Germline CDR1 is SGHRS and CDR2 is YFSETQ. The chain joins TRBV5-1 to TRBJ1-4; a possible D gene is TRBD1 (5 bases). The sequence was collected from a man over 45 with acute or convalescent COVID-19. The source material was peripheral blood. CDR3: CASSLAHGGAINEKLFF. CDR3 in DNA: TGCGCCAGCAGCTTGGCCCACGGGGGAGCTATCAATGAAAAACTGTTTTTT.